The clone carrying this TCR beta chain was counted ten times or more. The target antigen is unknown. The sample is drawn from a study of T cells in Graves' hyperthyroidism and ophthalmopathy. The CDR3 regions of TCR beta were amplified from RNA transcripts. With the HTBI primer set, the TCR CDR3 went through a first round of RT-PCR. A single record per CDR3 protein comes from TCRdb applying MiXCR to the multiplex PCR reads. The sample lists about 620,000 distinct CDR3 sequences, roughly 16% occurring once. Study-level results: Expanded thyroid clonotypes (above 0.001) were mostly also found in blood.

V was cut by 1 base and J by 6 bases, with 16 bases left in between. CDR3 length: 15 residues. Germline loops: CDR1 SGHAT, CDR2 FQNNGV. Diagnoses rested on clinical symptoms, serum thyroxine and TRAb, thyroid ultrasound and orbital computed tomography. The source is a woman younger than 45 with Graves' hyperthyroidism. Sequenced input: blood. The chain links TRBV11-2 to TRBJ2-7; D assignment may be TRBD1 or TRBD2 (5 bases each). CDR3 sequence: CASSLVAGTESEQYF. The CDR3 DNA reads TGTGCCAGCAGCTTAGTTGCTGGGACGGAGAGCGAGCAGTACTTC.